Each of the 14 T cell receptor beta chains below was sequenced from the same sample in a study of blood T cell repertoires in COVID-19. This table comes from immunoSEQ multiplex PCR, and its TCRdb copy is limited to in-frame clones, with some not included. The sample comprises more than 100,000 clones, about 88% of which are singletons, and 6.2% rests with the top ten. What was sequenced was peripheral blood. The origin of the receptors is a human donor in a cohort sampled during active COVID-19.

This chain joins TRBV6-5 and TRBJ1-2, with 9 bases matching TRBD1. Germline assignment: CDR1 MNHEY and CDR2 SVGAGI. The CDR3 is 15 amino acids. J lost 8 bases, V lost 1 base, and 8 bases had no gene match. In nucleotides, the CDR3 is TGTGCCAGCAGTTACTTCGAGACAGGGGGGTTCGGCTACACCTTC. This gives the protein CASSYFETGGFGYTF.

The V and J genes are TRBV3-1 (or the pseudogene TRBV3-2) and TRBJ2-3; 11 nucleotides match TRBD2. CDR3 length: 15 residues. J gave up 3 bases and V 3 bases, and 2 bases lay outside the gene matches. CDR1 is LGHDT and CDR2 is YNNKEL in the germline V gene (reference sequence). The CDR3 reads CASSQVAGGTDTQYF. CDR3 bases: TGTGCCAGCAGCCAGGTAGCGGGGGGGACAGATACGCAGTATTTT.

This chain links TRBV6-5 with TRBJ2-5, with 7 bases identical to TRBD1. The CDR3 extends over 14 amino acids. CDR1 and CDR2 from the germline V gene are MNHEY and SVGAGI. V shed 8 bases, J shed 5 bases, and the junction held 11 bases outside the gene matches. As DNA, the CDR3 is TGTGCCAGCGGGAAGACAGGGCAAGGGGAGACCCAGTACTTC. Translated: CASGKTGQGETQYF.

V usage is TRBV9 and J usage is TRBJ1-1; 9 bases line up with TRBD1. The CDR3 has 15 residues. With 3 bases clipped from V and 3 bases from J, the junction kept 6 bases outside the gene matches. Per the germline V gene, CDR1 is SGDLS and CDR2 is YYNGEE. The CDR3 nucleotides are TGTGCCAGCAGCGACCGGACAGGGGTGGACACTGAAGCTTTCTTT. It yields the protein CASSDRTGVDTEAFF.

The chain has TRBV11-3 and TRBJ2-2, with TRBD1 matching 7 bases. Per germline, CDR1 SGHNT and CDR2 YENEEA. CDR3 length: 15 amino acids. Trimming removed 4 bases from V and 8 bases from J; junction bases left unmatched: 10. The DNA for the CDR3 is TGTGCCAGCAGCTCTGAGACAGGGAGTTTTGGGGAGCTGTTTTTT. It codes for CASSSETGSFGELFF.

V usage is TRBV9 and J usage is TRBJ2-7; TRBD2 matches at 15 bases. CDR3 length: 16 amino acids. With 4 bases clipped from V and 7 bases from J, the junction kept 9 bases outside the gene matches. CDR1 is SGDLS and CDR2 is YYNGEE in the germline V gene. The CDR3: CASSPRGGTSGGEQYF. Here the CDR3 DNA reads TGTGCCAGCAGCCCTCGAGGCGGGACTAGCGGGGGGGAGCAGTACTTC.

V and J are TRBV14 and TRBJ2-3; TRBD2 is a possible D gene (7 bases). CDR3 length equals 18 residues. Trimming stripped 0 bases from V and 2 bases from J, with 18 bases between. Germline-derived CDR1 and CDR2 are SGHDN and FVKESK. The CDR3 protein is CASSQDFWGGTNTDTQYF. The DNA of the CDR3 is TGTGCCAGCAGCCAAGATTTTTGGGGGGGGACAAACACAGATACGCAGTATTTT.

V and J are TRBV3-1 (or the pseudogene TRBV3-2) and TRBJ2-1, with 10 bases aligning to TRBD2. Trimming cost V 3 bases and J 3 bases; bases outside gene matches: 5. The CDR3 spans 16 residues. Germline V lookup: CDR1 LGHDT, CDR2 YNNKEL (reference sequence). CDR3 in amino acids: CASSHPTSGLYNEQFF. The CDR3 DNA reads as TGTGCCAGCAGCCACCCGACTAGCGGGCTCTACAATGAGCAGTTCTTC.

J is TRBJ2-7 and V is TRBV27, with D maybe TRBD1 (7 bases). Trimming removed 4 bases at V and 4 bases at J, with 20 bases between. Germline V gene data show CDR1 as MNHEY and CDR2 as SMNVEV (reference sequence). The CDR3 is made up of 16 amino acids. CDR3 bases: TGTGCCAGCAGTTCTTTCGGCAGGGGGGTTCGGTACGAGCAGTACTTC. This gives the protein CASSSFGRGVRYEQYF.

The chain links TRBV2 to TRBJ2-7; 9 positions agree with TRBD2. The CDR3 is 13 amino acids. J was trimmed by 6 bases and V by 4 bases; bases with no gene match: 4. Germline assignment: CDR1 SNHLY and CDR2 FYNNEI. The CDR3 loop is CASSAVAGVEQYF. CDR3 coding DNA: TGTGCCAGCAGTGCCGTAGCGGGGGTCGAGCAGTACTTC.

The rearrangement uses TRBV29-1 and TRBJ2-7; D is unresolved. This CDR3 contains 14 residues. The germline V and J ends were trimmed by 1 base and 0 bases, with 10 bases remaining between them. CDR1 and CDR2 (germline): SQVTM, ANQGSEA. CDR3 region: CSVEVALSSYEQYF. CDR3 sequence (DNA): TGCAGCGTTGAAGTAGCTCTAAGCTCCTACGAGCAGTACTTC.

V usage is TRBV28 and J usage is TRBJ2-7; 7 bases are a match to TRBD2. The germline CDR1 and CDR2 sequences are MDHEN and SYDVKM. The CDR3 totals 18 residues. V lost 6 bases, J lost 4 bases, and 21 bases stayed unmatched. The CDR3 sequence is CASRPAYGRIVRTYEQYF. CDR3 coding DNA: TGTGCCAGCAGACCCGCATACGGGAGGATTGTTAGGACTTACGAGCAGTACTTC.

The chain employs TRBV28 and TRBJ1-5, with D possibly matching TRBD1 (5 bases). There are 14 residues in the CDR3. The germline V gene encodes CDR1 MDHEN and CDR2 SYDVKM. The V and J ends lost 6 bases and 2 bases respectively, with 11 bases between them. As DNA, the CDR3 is TGTGCCAGCAGCAGGGATGGCGGCAATCAGCCCCAGCATTTT. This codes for CASSRDGGNQPQHF.

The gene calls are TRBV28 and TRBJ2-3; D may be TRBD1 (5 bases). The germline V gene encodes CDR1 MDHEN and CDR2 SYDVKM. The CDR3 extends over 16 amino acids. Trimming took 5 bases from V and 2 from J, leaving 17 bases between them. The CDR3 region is CASSILQVTTTDTQYF. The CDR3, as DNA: TGTGCCAGCAGTATCCTACAGGTGACAACCACAGATACGCAGTATTTT.